Listed below are T cell receptor beta chains from one sample, sequenced in a study of T-cell memory formation after mild COVID-19. TCRdb used MiXCR to reprocess the 5' RACE reads, holding one entry per CDR3 protein. The data show roughly 400,000 distinct CDR3 sequences, roughly a quarter seen once. The sample taken for sequencing was PBMCs or a T cell subset sorted from them (not recorded which). The receptors were sampled from an adult woman who had mild COVID-19 (a few samples of this study predate the infection). Cell type and time point are not known. Both conserved end residues are part of each CDR3. Fields, in order: J gene, D gene, V gene, clone size, CDR3 DNA, CDR3 protein. The D gene is left open where the match is weak. A row's size may be missing; if present it is once, few, many or a size class.

J: TRBJ2-1
D: NA
V: TRBV5-1
size: few
DNA: TGCGCCAGCAGCTTACGGGAGCTAGGTGAGCAGTTCTTC
CDR3: CASSLRELGEQFF

J: TRBJ1-2
D: NA
V: TRBV5-1
size: few
DNA: TGCGCCAGCAGCCCGAGGACAGATCGCCAGGATGGCTACACCTTC
CDR3: CASSPRTDRQDGYTF

J: TRBJ1-3
D: NA
V: TRBV2
size: NA
DNA: TGTGCCAGCAGTGAAGAACCAGGCACTGGAAACACCATATATTTT
CDR3: CASSEEPGTGNTIYF

J: TRBJ2-1
D: NA
V: TRBV12-3/TRBV12-4
size: many
DNA: TGTGCCAGCAGTATCTCTAGGGGAAACAATGAGCAGTTCTTC
CDR3: CASSISRGNNEQFF

J: TRBJ2-7
D: NA
V: TRBV27
size: many
DNA: TGTGCCAGCAGGACCGGGGGCGCGAGAGTATCAGAGCAGTACTTC
CDR3: CASRTGGARVSEQYF

J: TRBJ1-6
D: NA
V: TRBV15
size: NA
DNA: TGTGCCACCAGCAGAGAGAGCGTAGAAAATTCACCCCTCCACTTT
CDR3: CATSRESVENSPLHF

J: TRBJ1-3
D: NA
V: TRBV12-3/TRBV12-4
size: NA
DNA: TGTGCCAGCAGTTTCCGAGTACGGGACTCTGGAAACACCATATATTTT
CDR3: CASSFRVRDSGNTIYF

J: TRBJ1-1
D: NA
V: TRBV7-9
size: NA
DNA: TGTGCTCTCTTTGGGGCTGGGAACACTGAAGCTTTCTTT
CDR3: CALFGAGNTEAFF

J: TRBJ1-1
D: NA
V: TRBV12-3/TRBV12-4
size: few
DNA: TGTGCCAGCACCCGTGGGCCAGGGACGACCACTGAAGCTTTCTTT
CDR3: CASTRGPGTTTEAFF

J: TRBJ1-2
D: NA
V: TRBV12-3/TRBV12-4
size: few
DNA: TGTGCCACTCTGCACCAGGGCAGCCCTAACTATGGCTACACCTTC
CDR3: CATLHQGSPNYGYTF

J: TRBJ2-3
D: TRBD2
V: TRBV18
size: NA
DNA: TGTGCCAGCTCACCCTCTGGAGCGGGAGTTAGAGATACGCAGTATTTT
CDR3: CASSPSGAGVRDTQYF

J: TRBJ2-1
D: NA
V: TRBV5-6
size: NA
DNA: TGTGCCAGCAGCTTGGCGGGGGGCGTCCATGAGCAGTTCTTC
CDR3: CASSLAGGVHEQFF

J: TRBJ1-4
D: NA
V: TRBV7-8
size: NA
DNA: TGTGCCAGCGCCGACGGCCGGGCCTATAATGAAAAACTGTTTTTT
CDR3: CASADGRAYNEKLFF

J: TRBJ2-2
D: TRBD2
V: TRBV11-2
size: NA
DNA: TGTGCCAGCAGCTCGCAGCGGGGATGGACCGGGGAGCTGTTTTTT
CDR3: CASSSQRGWTGELFF

J: TRBJ2-2
D: NA
V: TRBV20-1
size: NA
DNA: TGCAGTGCCCACGGGATCAGCGGGGAGCTGTTTTTT
CDR3: CSAHGISGELFF

J: TRBJ2-1
D: TRBD2
V: TRBV9
size: NA
DNA: TGTGCCAGCACCCAGGGACTAGCGATAAATGAGCAGTTCTTC
CDR3: CASTQGLAINEQFF

J: TRBJ1-6
D: NA
V: TRBV20-1
size: NA
DNA: TGCAGTGCTAGAGCGGGGGGGGCAGGGAATAATTCACCCCTCCACTTT
CDR3: CSARAGGAGNNSPLHF

J: TRBJ2-7
D: NA
V: TRBV6-6
size: NA
DNA: TGTGCCAGCAGATCTAGGGGGTCGGACGAGCAGTACTTC
CDR3: CASRSRGSDEQYF

J: TRBJ2-1
D: TRBD2
V: TRBV10-3
size: NA
DNA: TGTGCCATCAGTGAGTCGAGCGGGGAACTCTACAATGAGCAGTTCTTC
CDR3: CAISESSGELYNEQFF

J: TRBJ2-3
D: NA
V: TRBV30
size: few
DNA: TGTGCCTGGACAGCGGACCGCCGCACAGATACGCAGTATTTT
CDR3: CAWTADRRTDTQYF

J: TRBJ1-4
D: NA
V: TRBV5-1
size: once
DNA: TGCGCCAGCAGAGAGGGAGGGTCTAATGAAAAACTGTTTTTT
CDR3: CASREGGSNEKLFF

J: TRBJ1-5
D: NA
V: TRBV30
size: NA
DNA: TGTGCCTGGAGTGCCCCAGGGGCCCTCAATCAGCCCCAGCATTTT
CDR3: CAWSAPGALNQPQHF

J: TRBJ2-1
D: TRBD1
V: TRBV3-1
size: few
DNA: TGTGCCAGCAGCTCCCGGGACAGACCATACAATGAGCAGTTCTTC
CDR3: CASSSRDRPYNEQFF

J: TRBJ1-2
D: TRBD1
V: TRBV5-1
size: NA
DNA: TGCGCCAGCAGCCCGGACAGGGGGGGAGGTGGCTACACCTTC
CDR3: CASSPDRGGGGYTF

J: TRBJ2-2
D: NA
V: TRBV9
size: NA
DNA: TGTGCCAGCAGCGTAGCTACGGGGGGGGAGCTGTTTTTT
CDR3: CASSVATGGELFF

J: TRBJ2-1
D: NA
V: TRBV13
size: few
DNA: TGTGCCAGCAGGGTCACCAATGAGCAGTTCTTC
CDR3: CASRVTNEQFF

J: TRBJ2-2
D: TRBD1
V: TRBV24-1
size: NA
DNA: TGTGCCACCAGTGATCCAGGGGGCTCGGGCACCGGGGAGCTGTTTTTT
CDR3: CATSDPGGSGTGELFF

J: TRBJ2-1
D: NA
V: TRBV7-8
size: NA
DNA: TGTGCCAGCAGCCCCCGCAGGGGATCCTACAATGAGCAGTTCTTC
CDR3: CASSPRRGSYNEQFF

J: TRBJ2-3
D: TRBD1
V: TRBV7-3
size: few
DNA: TGTGCCAGCAGCTTCACAGGGGCGCAAGTGACAGATACGCAGTATTTT
CDR3: CASSFTGAQVTDTQYF

J: TRBJ2-2
D: NA
V: TRBV7-3
size: few
DNA: TGTGCCAGCAGCTGGGACGGTCCCACCGGGGAGCTGTTTTTT
CDR3: CASSWDGPTGELFF

J: TRBJ1-2
D: TRBD1
V: TRBV7-9
size: NA
DNA: TGTGCCAGCAGCCTCCGGGAGGGGGCTTATGGCTACACCTTC
CDR3: CASSLREGAYGYTF

J: TRBJ2-2
D: TRBD2
V: TRBV5-6
size: few
DNA: TGTGCCAGCAGCTTGATTCCCACTAGCGGTCTATTCGGGGAGCTGTTTTTT
CDR3: CASSLIPTSGLFGELFF

J: TRBJ2-7
D: NA
V: TRBV7-9
size: NA
DNA: TGTGCCAGCAGAGGGAAGGGGTCCCCCCATCTCGTCGAGCAGTACTTC
CDR3: CASRGKGSPHLVEQYF

J: TRBJ1-2
D: TRBD1
V: TRBV7-9
size: NA
DNA: TGTGCCAGCCCTATCCGACAGGGCGGTGGCTACACCTTC
CDR3: CASPIRQGGGYTF

J: TRBJ2-2
D: NA
V: TRBV7-9
size: NA
DNA: TGTGCCAGCAGCTTCCCCCCAAAGGGCACCGGGGAGCTGTTTTTT
CDR3: CASSFPPKGTGELFF

J: TRBJ2-1
D: TRBD2
V: TRBV20-1
size: few
DNA: TGCAGTGCTAGAAACCCCGGGGGGAGCCACAATGAGCAGTTCTTC
CDR3: CSARNPGGSHNEQFF

J: TRBJ1-4
D: NA
V: TRBV23-1
size: NA
DNA: TGCGCCAGCAGTCAATCGGGGCTTCTTGCAACTAATGAAAAACTGTTTTTT
CDR3: CASSQSGLLATNEKLFF

J: TRBJ1-5
D: NA
V: TRBV4-2
size: NA
DNA: TGTGCCAGCAGCCATGACAGAGGGGGCAATCAGCCCCAGCATTTT
CDR3: CASSHDRGGNQPQHF

J: TRBJ2-2
D: NA
V: TRBV18
size: NA
DNA: TGTGCCAGCTCGGTGGGGACGAACACCGGGGAGCTGTTTTTT
CDR3: CASSVGTNTGELFF

J: TRBJ2-5
D: NA
V: TRBV28
size: NA
DNA: TGTGCCAGCCGGGGGCAGGGTAGCCAAGAGACCCAGTACTTC
CDR3: CASRGQGSQETQYF

J: TRBJ2-7
D: NA
V: TRBV15
size: few
DNA: TGTGCCACCAGCATCTCGAGGACCTACGAGCAGTACTTC
CDR3: CATSISRTYEQYF

J: TRBJ2-7
D: NA
V: TRBV4-1
size: NA
DNA: TGCGCCAGCAGCCTAGGCTCCGACAGCGAGCAGTACTTC
CDR3: CASSLGSDSEQYF

J: TRBJ2-7
D: NA
V: TRBV14
size: NA
DNA: TGTGCCAGCAGCCAGCAGGCCGGGTCCACACTCTACGAAGCGTACTTC
CDR3: CASSQQAGSTLYEAYF

J: TRBJ2-2
D: NA
V: TRBV20-1
size: NA
DNA: TGCAGTGCTAGAGGGTCTACCGGGGAGCTGTTTTTT
CDR3: CSARGSTGELFF

J: TRBJ2-3
D: NA
V: TRBV12-3/TRBV12-4
size: few
DNA: TGTGCCAGCAGCTCGCTAGCCATCGGAGCAGATACGCAGTATTTT
CDR3: CASSSLAIGADTQYF

J: TRBJ1-1
D: TRBD1
V: TRBV3-1
size: many
DNA: TGTGCCAGCAGCCACTCAGGGGGGGGCACTGAAGCTTTCTTT
CDR3: CASSHSGGGTEAFF

J: TRBJ2-1
D: NA
V: TRBV6-5
size: NA
DNA: TGTGCCAGCAGTTACTCGGGCAAGGGCCTGTACAATGAGCAGTTCTTC
CDR3: CASSYSGKGLYNEQFF

J: TRBJ2-7
D: TRBD2
V: TRBV20-1
size: NA
DNA: TGCAGTGCTAGAGATGAAGCGGGAGTGTACGAGCAGTACTTC
CDR3: CSARDEAGVYEQYF

J: TRBJ2-7
D: NA
V: TRBV27
size: few
DNA: TGTGCCAGCAGTTTAAGGCCGGGACCCTACGAGCAGTACTTC
CDR3: CASSLRPGPYEQYF

J: TRBJ1-3
D: TRBD1
V: TRBV4-3
size: few
DNA: TGCGCCAGCAGCCAAAATGGACAGGACTCTGGAAACACCATATATTTT
CDR3: CASSQNGQDSGNTIYF